This paragraph reports one TCR beta chain. Its antigen is currently unknown. This record comes from a study of tumor-infiltrating lymphocytes in primary liver carcinoma. Whole-study findings and limits: The difference in top-250-clone fraction between tumors and blood was significant, favoring tumors (p = 0.039). Tumor-blood pairs (like tumor-adjacent pairs) overlapped less than tumor region pairs did.

The template, about 540 ng total RNA, yielded TCR beta cDNA made with a constant-region primer. The TCR beta library was amplified through three nested multiplex PCR rounds in a modified ARM-PCR procedure. With TRBV1-TRBV30 forward primers and a C-beta reverse primer, the first two PCR rounds were run for 9 to 10 cycles each. TCRdb used MiXCR to reprocess the multiplex PCR reads, holding one entry per CDR3 protein. The sample consists of roughly 100,000 distinct CDR3 sequences, around two thirds of them appearing once. The germline V gene encodes CDR1 SQVTM and CDR2 ANQGSEA. V lost 0 bases to trimming and J lost 4 bases, with 19 bases between them. This CDR3 region has 17 residues. From unsorted bulk tissue weighing roughly 17-32 mg, DNA and RNA were co-extracted. The cohort consisted of patients whose primary liver carcinoma was surgically resected. Patients were treatment-naive with chronic HBV infection.

The TCR was taken from a woman aged 60 to 75 with primary liver carcinoma and hepatitis B virus infection. Sample: liver tumor tissue from sampling region 2. The sample's subset: tumor region T2, inferior pole. This rearrangement joins TRBV29-1 to TRBJ2-1; possible D gene TRBD1, 6 bases. The CDR3 DNA reads as TGCAGCGTTGAAGATTCAGACGGGACAAGGGCGTACAATGAGCAGTTCTTC. Amino acid sequence: CSVEDSDGTRAYNEQFF.